A selection of T cell receptor beta chains follows, all from one sample in a study of PD-1 blockade in mismatch repair-deficient tumors. Produced via immunoSEQ multiplex PCR; TCRdb's table is partial and in-frame only. Counted here are about 130,000 clones, roughly 90% occurring once; the ten biggest clones make up 12%. The sequencing here drew on peripheral blood, taken approximately 73 weeks after starting pembrolizumab. These receptors were obtained from an adult with mismatch repair-deficient cancer. Each CDR3 is given with its conserved first and last residue. Expanded clones are given a class, and other clones once, few, many or no size at all.

J gene	V gene	clone size	CDR3 protein
TRBJ2-3	TRBV5-5	.	CASSFDLGYTASKSDTQYF
TRBJ2-2	TRBV11-2	.	CASSFLAGGTGELFF
TRBJ2-5	TRBV9	once	CASSVAGTSGIQETQYF
TRBJ2-1	TRBV7-9	.	CASSLSLYNEQFF
TRBJ1-2	TRBV6-5	once	CASSYSLDGYTF
TRBJ1-3	TRBV5-1	.	CASSLDRNSGNTIYF
TRBJ2-5	TRBV27	.	CASSLHSAETQYF
TRBJ2-3	TRBV29-1	.	CSVEGDRGRGGTDTQYF
TRBJ2-1	TRBV5-1	.	CASSFGTSGIGIWGEQFF
TRBJ2-6	TRBV6-1	.	CASSPTGSGANVLTF
TRBJ2-3	TRBV9	.	CASSPVTVRGELF
TRBJ1-5	TRBV15	.	CATSKDSNTGVSNQPQHF
TRBJ2-7	TRBV30	.	CAWEDPRARGYEQYF
TRBJ1-2	TRBV19	.	CASRRDGRAGISNYGYTF
TRBJ2-3	TRBV28	.	CASSLPRRLSISTDTQYF
TRBJ2-3	TRBV2	.	CASSGRLDTDTQYF
TRBJ2-3	TRBV12-5	.	CASQREGLLSTDTQYF
TRBJ2-7	TRBV14	once	CASSQEARVWEQYF
TRBJ1-1	TRBV19	.	CASSKGGGHTEAFF
TRBJ1-1	TRBV30	.	CAWSYGTGTEAFF
TRBJ2-1	TRBV2	.	CASKGNNEQFF
TRBJ2-1	TRBV19	.	CATSPQGAYNEQFF
TRBJ2-7	TRBV7-2	few	CASSSSAEQYF
TRBJ1-1	TRBV7-9	once	CASSLPTVKTEAFF
TRBJ1-2	TRBV30	.	CAWVGQSPLDYGYTF
TRBJ2-1	TRBV6-6	.	CASSFRDTSYNEQFF
TRBJ2-7	TRBV4-1	.	CASSLGGTPVGEQYF
TRBJ1-2	TRBV10-2	.	CASSHAGGSSGYTF
TRBJ2-3	TRBV9	.	CASSVGGSVTDTQYF
TRBJ1-2	TRBV19	.	CASSILQGSNYGYTF